A selection of T cell receptor beta chains follows, all from one sample in a study of blood T cells in healthy people across ages. In TCRdb, the 5' RACE reads were re-called with MiXCR into one record per CDR3 protein. The sample holds roughly 800,000 distinct CDR3 sequences; nearly 60% are singletons and the top ten take about 20%. Input material: blood. Source of these receptors: a man under 40 in good health. CDR3s include the opening cysteine and the closing phenylalanine or tryptophan. A D gene is named only where the DNA matches it firmly. Size tells how often a clone was seen (once, few, many) or the class of an expanded clone, and some rows leave it out.

V	size	D	J	CDR3	DNA
TRBV7-9	few	TRBD2	TRBJ2-5	CASNPTSGRLGETQYF	TGTGCCAGCAACCCCACTAGCGGGAGGTTGGGAGAGACCCAGTACTTC
TRBV2	once	NA	TRBJ2-5	CASSTDNRRKETQYF	TGTGCCAGCAGTACGGACAACAGGAGAAAGGAGACCCAGTACTTC
TRBV30	few	TRBD2	TRBJ2-1	CARSVASGRFNNEQFF	TGTGCCCGGAGTGTGGCTAGCGGGAGGTTCAACAATGAGCAGTTCTTC
TRBV28	NA	NA	TRBJ2-1	CASSLFPHEQFF	TGTGCCAGCAGTTTATTCCCTCATGAACAGTTCTTC
TRBV29-1	few	NA	TRBJ2-3	CSVETRDTYTDTQYF	TGCAGCGTGGAGACTCGGGACACATACACAGATACGCAGTATTTT
TRBV5-1	NA	NA	TRBJ1-1	CASSLTALNTEAFF	TGCGCCAGCAGCCTGACAGCTTTGAACACTGAAGCTTTCTTT
TRBV18	few	NA	TRBJ1-4	CASSPNRAATNEKLFF	TGTGCCAGCTCACCGAACAGGGCCGCAACTAATGAAAAACTGTTTTTT
TRBV27	NA	NA	TRBJ2-1	CASSFTIGGYRYNEQFF	TGTGCCAGCAGTTTCACCATCGGTGGGTACCGATACAATGAGCAGTTCTTC
TRBV10-3	few	NA	TRBJ2-1	CAISESSGGAQNEQFF	TGTGCCATCAGTGAGTCGAGTGGCGGGGCCCAAAATGAGCAGTTCTTC
TRBV29-1	few	NA	TRBJ2-7	CSVEEKNYEQYF	TGCAGCGTTGAAGAAAAGAACTACGAGCAGTACTTC
TRBV6-6	NA	NA	TRBJ1-5	CASSTTSGQPQHF	TGTGCCAGCAGTACCACCTCGGGTCAGCCCCAGCATTTT
TRBV9	NA	NA	TRBJ2-1	CASSVYLAGQYNEQFF	TGTGCCAGCAGCGTCTATTTGGCAGGCCAATACAATGAGCAGTTCTTC
TRBV4-3	few	NA	TRBJ2-7	CASSQGSASYEQYF	TGCGCCAGCAGCCAGGGCTCGGCGAGCTACGAGCAGTACTTC
TRBV7-9	few	TRBD2	TRBJ2-3	CASSFPNLGLAGNTDTQYF	TGTGCCAGCAGCTTCCCGAACCTGGGACTAGCGGGCAACACAGATACGCAGTATTTT
TRBV7-8	NA	NA	TRBJ2-7	CASSRKPYEQYF	TGTGCCAGCAGCCGGAAACCCTACGAGCAGTACTTC
TRBV4-1	few	NA	TRBJ2-1	CASSQDTQPAYNEQFF	TGCGCCAGCAGCCAAGATACCCAGCCGGCCTACAATGAGCAGTTCTTC
TRBV20-1	many	TRBD1	TRBJ2-7	CSAGPPGQGREQYF	TGCAGTGCTGGCCCACCGGGACAGGGCCGCGAGCAGTACTTC
TRBV27	NA	TRBD2	TRBJ2-7	CASSSGLAAPYEQYF	TGTGCCAGCAGTTCTGGACTAGCGGCCCCCTACGAGCAGTACTTC
TRBV4-2	few	NA	TRBJ1-4	CASSQGNIRGEKLFF	TGTGCCAGCAGCCAAGGAAACATACGAGGGGAAAAACTGTTTTTT
TRBV7-2	NA	TRBD2	TRBJ2-7	CASSYTSGGPGMGEQYF	TGTGCCAGCAGCTACACTAGCGGGGGGCCCGGGATGGGCGAGCAGTACTTC
TRBV4-3	NA	TRBD2	TRBJ2-3	CASSQTRTSGNTDTQYF	TGCGCCAGCAGCCAGACAAGGACTAGCGGCAACACAGATACGCAGTATTTT
TRBV28	NA	TRBD1	TRBJ2-1	CASIGGQGLGNEQFF	TGTGCCAGCATAGGGGGACAGGGGCTCGGGAATGAGCAGTTCTTC
TRBV7-9	NA	TRBD1	TRBJ2-7	CASSSRQGASDEQYF	TGTGCCAGCAGCTCGAGACAGGGGGCCTCCGACGAGCAGTACTTC
TRBV7-2	NA	NA	TRBJ2-3	CASSLDVVGTQYF	TGTGCCAGCAGCTTAGACGTTGTAGGTACGCAGTATTTT
TRBV20-1	many	NA	TRBJ2-3	CSAREGRNNGDTQYF	TGCAGTGCTAGAGAGGGACGGAATAATGGGGATACGCAGTATTTT
TRBV29-1	few	NA	TRBJ2-7	CSAAGVTYEQYF	TGCAGCGCTGCAGGGGTAACCTACGAGCAGTACTTC
TRBV6-2/TRBV6-3	once	NA	TRBJ2-4	CASSSLRGKNIQYF	TGTGCCAGCAGCTCGTTACGGGGCAAAAACATTCAGTACTTC
TRBV7-2	NA	NA	TRBJ2-7	CASSSPGLWYF	TGTGCCAGCAGCTCTCCGGGACTCTGGTACTTC
TRBV28	NA	NA	TRBJ2-7	CASTLGVSSYEQYF	TGTGCCAGCACCCTAGGAGTTAGCTCCTACGAGCAGTACTTC
TRBV6-1	NA	NA	TRBJ2-5	CASSAGFYQETQYF	TGTGCCAGCAGCGCCGGCTTCTACCAAGAGACCCAGTACTTC
TRBV29-1	NA	NA	TRBJ2-3	CSVYRGDADTQYF	TGCAGCGTCTACAGAGGGGACGCAGATACGCAGTATTTT
TRBV20-1	NA	TRBD2	TRBJ2-7	CSATPLAGEPYEQYF	TGCAGTGCTACCCCACTAGCGGGAGAACCCTACGAGCAGTACTTC
TRBV7-2	few	TRBD2	TRBJ2-7	CASSSRTSGGWYEQYF	TGTGCCAGCAGCTCAAGGACTAGCGGGGGGTGGTACGAGCAGTACTTC
TRBV7-8	NA	NA	TRBJ2-3	CASSVSVDTQYF	TGTGCCAGCTCCGTTTCCGTGGATACGCAGTATTTT
TRBV29-1	NA	TRBD1	TRBJ1-2	CSSEQGRSYTF	TGCAGCTCGGAACAGGGGAGAAGCTACACCTTC
TRBV20-1	NA	TRBD2	TRBJ2-7	CSATAAGGPYEQYF	TGCAGTGCCACTGCAGCGGGGGGTCCCTACGAGCAGTACTTC
TRBV7-9	NA	TRBD2	TRBJ2-3	CASRPPSGVDTDTQYF	TGTGCCAGCAGACCCCCTAGCGGGGTGGACACAGATACGCAGTATTTT
TRBV5-1	NA	TRBD2	TRBJ2-2	CASSRRTASGGPGELFF	TGCGCCAGCAGCCGACGTACGGCTAGCGGGGGGCCCGGGGAGCTGTTTTTT
TRBV20-1	NA	NA	TRBJ2-3	CSAQDGSLTDTQYF	TGCAGTGCCCAGGACGGAAGTCTCACAGATACGCAGTATTTT
TRBV20-1	NA	TRBD1	TRBJ2-7	CSARDLGRGHYEQYF	TGCAGTGCTAGAGATCTAGGCAGGGGGCACTACGAGCAGTACTTC